A selection of T cell receptor beta chains follows, all from one sample in a study of shared clonotypes between healthy human individuals. TCRdb keeps only in-frame clones here, not all; method: immunoSEQ multiplex PCR. This sample has 85,000 to 100,000 clones, with approximately 61% found just once. The sequencing sample was made of memory CD8+ T cells sorted from blood. These receptors were obtained from a man in his thirties or forties in good health. The CDR3 runs from the conserved cysteine through the conserved F or W. D genes are given only for firm matches. Expanded clones get a size class; other rows say once, few or many, or leave the size out.

abundance: .
d_gene: .
j_gene: TRBJ1-1
v_gene: TRBV6-6
CDR3nt: TGTGCCAGCAGCCCACGTGTGGGGGGGAACACTGAAGCTTTCTTT
CDR3aa: CASSPRVGGNTEAFF

abundance: .
d_gene: .
j_gene: TRBJ2-7
v_gene: TRBV29-1
CDR3nt: TGCAGCGTTAGGGGGGAACAGGGCTACGAGCAGTACTTC
CDR3aa: CSVRGEQGYEQYF

abundance: .
d_gene: .
j_gene: TRBJ2-3
v_gene: TRBV7-5
CDR3nt: TGTGTCAGAAGCTTAGCATGGACTAGCGGGAGGGCCCGGCTTAAAACAGATACGCAGTATTTT
CDR3aa: CVRSLAWTSGRARLKTDTQYF

abundance: .
d_gene: .
j_gene: TRBJ2-7
v_gene: TRBV9
CDR3nt: TGTGCCAGCAGCCCACAGGGAGAGGGGTACGAGCAGTACTTC
CDR3aa: CASSPQGEGYEQYF

abundance: once
d_gene: .
j_gene: TRBJ2-2
v_gene: TRBV11-2
CDR3nt: TGTGCCAGCAGCTCTTACACAGATGGCAGACCCGGGGAGCTGTTTTTT
CDR3aa: CASSSYTDGRPGELFF

abundance: .
d_gene: TRBD2
j_gene: TRBJ2-1
v_gene: TRBV7-3
CDR3nt: TGTGCCAGCAGCCCCGGCGACGGGGCGGGAGGTCAATACAATGAGCAGTTCTTC
CDR3aa: CASSPGDGAGGQYNEQFF

abundance: .
d_gene: TRBD2
j_gene: TRBJ2-1
v_gene: TRBV27
CDR3nt: TGTGCCAGCAGTTCCGCCGGGAGGGCCTACTACAATGAGCAGTTCTTC
CDR3aa: CASSSAGRAYYNEQFF

abundance: .
d_gene: TRBD2
j_gene: TRBJ2-3
v_gene: TRBV18
CDR3nt: TGTGCCAGCTCACCACGACTAGCGGCTAGCACAGATACGCAGTATTTT
CDR3aa: CASSPRLAASTDTQYF

abundance: .
d_gene: TRBD1
j_gene: TRBJ2-5
v_gene: TRBV2
CDR3nt: TGTGCCAGCAGACAGGGGGCTTTGGAGACCCAGTACTTC
CDR3aa: CASRQGALETQYF

abundance: .
d_gene: .
j_gene: TRBJ2-1
v_gene: TRBV28
CDR3nt: TGTGCCAGCAGTTTGCGGGATGGTTACAATGAGCAGTTCTTC
CDR3aa: CASSLRDGYNEQFF

abundance: once
d_gene: TRBD2
j_gene: TRBJ2-1
v_gene: TRBV6-6
CDR3nt: TGTGCCAGCAGCTTGGCGGGACTAGCCAATGAGCAGTTCTTC
CDR3aa: CASSLAGLANEQFF

abundance: .
d_gene: .
j_gene: TRBJ1-2
v_gene: TRBV15
CDR3nt: TGTGCCACCAGCAGAGTACCAGGGATTGCCTATGGCTACACCTTC
CDR3aa: CATSRVPGIAYGYTF

abundance: many
d_gene: .
j_gene: TRBJ2-7
v_gene: TRBV19
CDR3nt: TGTGCCAGTAGTCCCCGGGCGGCCTACGAGCAGTACTTC
CDR3aa: CASSPRAAYEQYF

abundance: .
d_gene: .
j_gene: TRBJ2-3
v_gene: TRBV7-9
CDR3nt: TGTGCCAGCAGCTTAAGTGCCAGGGGAGATACGCAGTATTTT
CDR3aa: CASSLSARGDTQYF

abundance: .
d_gene: .
j_gene: TRBJ2-1
v_gene: TRBV25-1
CDR3nt: TGTGCCAGCAGTCCAGGTTCAGGCTTCGATGAGCAGTTCTTC
CDR3aa: CASSPGSGFDEQFF

abundance: .
d_gene: .
j_gene: TRBJ1-2
v_gene: TRBV28
CDR3nt: TGTGCCAGCAGTTTACGGGGGCCAACTAAGGGCTACACCTTC
CDR3aa: CASSLRGPTKGYTF

abundance: few
d_gene: TRBD2
j_gene: TRBJ2-7
v_gene: TRBV4-3
CDR3nt: TGCGCCAGCAGCCACGGACTAGCGGGACCTTACGAGCAGTACTTC
CDR3aa: CASSHGLAGPYEQYF

abundance: few
d_gene: .
j_gene: TRBJ2-3
v_gene: TRBV28
CDR3nt: TGTGCCAGCAGTTTAGGGTTTAGGACACCCCATCTATCGACAGATACGCAGTATTTT
CDR3aa: CASSLGFRTPHLSTDTQYF

abundance: .
d_gene: .
j_gene: TRBJ1-2
v_gene: TRBV5-8
CDR3nt: TGTGCCAGCAGCTTGGAGGATGTCTATGGCTACACCTTC
CDR3aa: CASSLEDVYGYTF

abundance: .
d_gene: TRBD2
j_gene: TRBJ2-7
v_gene: TRBV5-3
CDR3nt: TGTGCCAGCATTGGGGGAGGGCCCATCTACGAGCAGTACTTC
CDR3aa: CASIGGGPIYEQYF

abundance: once
d_gene: TRBD1
j_gene: TRBJ1-5
v_gene: TRBV5-6
CDR3nt: TGTGCCAGCAGCTCGACAGGGGTTCAGCCCCAGCATTTT
CDR3aa: CASSSTGVQPQHF

abundance: once
d_gene: .
j_gene: TRBJ2-7
v_gene: TRBV5-6
CDR3nt: TGTGCCAGCAGCTTGGGGCAGGAGAACTACGAGCAGTACTTC
CDR3aa: CASSLGQENYEQYF

abundance: .
d_gene: TRBD1
j_gene: TRBJ2-7
v_gene: TRBV30
CDR3nt: TGTGCCTGGAGTGCCACAGGGGGCTACTCCTACGAGCAGTACTTC
CDR3aa: CAWSATGGYSYEQYF

abundance: .
d_gene: .
j_gene: TRBJ1-1
v_gene: TRBV5-8
CDR3nt: TGTGCCAGCAGCTCCTTGGCGGGGAACACTGAAGCTTTCTTT
CDR3aa: CASSSLAGNTEAFF

abundance: .
d_gene: .
j_gene: TRBJ2-2
v_gene: TRBV10-1
CDR3nt: TGCGCCAGCAGTGAAGGGCGAGGGTTAGCGACCACCGGGGAGCTGTTTTTT
CDR3aa: CASSEGRGLATTGELFF

abundance: .
d_gene: TRBD1
j_gene: TRBJ2-1
v_gene: TRBV5-1
CDR3nt: TGCGCCAGCAGCTTTCACAAGGGGGCGGGTAATGAGCAGTTCTTC
CDR3aa: CASSFHKGAGNEQFF

abundance: .
d_gene: TRBD2
j_gene: TRBJ2-1
v_gene: TRBV10-2
CDR3nt: TGCGCCAGCCATAGCGGGAGAAGGGATGAGCAGTTCTTC
CDR3aa: CASHSGRRDEQFF

abundance: .
d_gene: .
j_gene: TRBJ2-5
v_gene: TRBV6-6
CDR3nt: TGTGCCAGCGCACCAGGGGAGACCCAGTACTTC
CDR3aa: CASAPGETQYF

abundance: .
d_gene: .
j_gene: TRBJ2-7
v_gene: TRBV28
CDR3nt: TGTGCCAGCAATCCGATCGGCATAGCCTACGAGCAGTACTTC
CDR3aa: CASNPIGIAYEQYF

abundance: .
d_gene: .
j_gene: TRBJ2-1
v_gene: TRBV28
CDR3nt: TGTGCCAGCAGTTTGAACCCGTCTGACAATGAGCAGTTCTTC
CDR3aa: CASSLNPSDNEQFF

abundance: .
d_gene: TRBD1
j_gene: TRBJ1-4
v_gene: TRBV6-1
CDR3nt: TGTGCCAGCAGTGTCGGACAGGGGGGAAATGAAAAACTGTTTTTT
CDR3aa: CASSVGQGGNEKLFF

abundance: .
d_gene: .
j_gene: TRBJ2-7
v_gene: TRBV4-1
CDR3nt: TGCGCCAGCAGCCAAAGTGTCCCGGACAGGAGGGCCTACGAGCAGTACTTC
CDR3aa: CASSQSVPDRRAYEQYF

abundance: .
d_gene: .
j_gene: TRBJ2-1
v_gene: TRBV7-9
CDR3nt: TGTGCCAGCAGCTTAGATTCTTACAATGAGCAGTTCTTC
CDR3aa: CASSLDSYNEQFF

abundance: .
d_gene: .
j_gene: TRBJ2-7
v_gene: TRBV5-4
CDR3nt: TGTGCCAGCAGCTCGGAGTCCGTAGAGCAGTACTTC
CDR3aa: CASSSESVEQYF

abundance: .
d_gene: .
j_gene: TRBJ2-7
v_gene: TRBV4-2
CDR3nt: TGTGCCAGCAGCCAAGATGGCGCAGGGGGGGTTACCGAGCAGTACTTC
CDR3aa: CASSQDGAGGVTEQYF

abundance: .
d_gene: TRBD2
j_gene: TRBJ2-1
v_gene: TRBV29-1
CDR3nt: TGCAGCGTCTATCGATCCGGGACTAGCAGTGAGCAGTTCTTC
CDR3aa: CSVYRSGTSSEQFF